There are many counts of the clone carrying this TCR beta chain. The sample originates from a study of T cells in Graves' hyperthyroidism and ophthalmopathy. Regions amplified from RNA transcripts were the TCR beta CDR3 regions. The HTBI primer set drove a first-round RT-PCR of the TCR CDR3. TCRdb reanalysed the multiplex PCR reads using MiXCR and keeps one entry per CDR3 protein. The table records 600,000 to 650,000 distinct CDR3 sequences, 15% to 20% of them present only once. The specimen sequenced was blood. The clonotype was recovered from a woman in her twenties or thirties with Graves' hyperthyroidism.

CDR3 amino acids: CASNRGAISSTDTQYF. The CDR3 DNA sequence: TGTGCCAGCAACAGAGGGGCCATCTCTAGCACAGATACGCAGTATTTT. The chain employs TRBV6-1 and TRBJ2-3; the D gene could be TRBD1 or TRBD2 (5 bases each). CDR1 MNHNS and CDR2 SASEGT come from the germline V gene. V was pared by 7 bases and J by 0 bases, with 17 bases between. The CDR3 loop spans 16 amino acids.